One T cell receptor (beta chain) is described in this entry. What it recognizes is unknown. This entry is derived from a study of T cell responses to AZD1222 COVID-19 vaccine. Across the study: Second-dose recipients at about 4 or about 12 weeks were treated as one pooled group. Broader study findings: Only 5 to 7 AZD1222 recipients were seropositive at baseline.

Some clones are missing from TCRdb's copy, which holds only in-frame ones; the method was immunoSEQ multiplex PCR. The data hold around 120,000 clones, with under 90% observed a single time. This clonotype was sampled from an adult in good health. This specimen was peripheral blood, taken on day 0 of AZD1222 vaccination.

CDR3 coding DNA: TGCGCCAGCAGCTCCGGGACCGTTGGAAACACCATATATTTT. It encodes CASSSGTVGNTIYF. The rearrangement joins TRBV5-1 to TRBJ1-3; D might be TRBD1 (5 bases). The CDR3 length is 14 residues. Trimming left V 3 bases short and J 3 bases short, with 10 bases between. Germline CDR1 is SGHRS and CDR2 is YFSETQ.